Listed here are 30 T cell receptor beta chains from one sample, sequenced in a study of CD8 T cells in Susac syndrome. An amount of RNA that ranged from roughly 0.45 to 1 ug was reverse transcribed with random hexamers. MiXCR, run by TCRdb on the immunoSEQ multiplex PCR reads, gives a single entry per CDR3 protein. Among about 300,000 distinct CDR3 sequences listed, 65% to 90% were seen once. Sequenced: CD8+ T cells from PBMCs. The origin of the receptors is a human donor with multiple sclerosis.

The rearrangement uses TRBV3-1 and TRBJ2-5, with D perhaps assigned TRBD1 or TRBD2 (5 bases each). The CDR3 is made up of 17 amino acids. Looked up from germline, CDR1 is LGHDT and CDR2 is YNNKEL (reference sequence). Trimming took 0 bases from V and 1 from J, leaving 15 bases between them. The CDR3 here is CASSQDFAGTLQETQYF. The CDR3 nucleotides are TGTGCCAGCAGCCAAGATTTTGCCGGGACCCTCCAAGAGACCCAGTACTTC.

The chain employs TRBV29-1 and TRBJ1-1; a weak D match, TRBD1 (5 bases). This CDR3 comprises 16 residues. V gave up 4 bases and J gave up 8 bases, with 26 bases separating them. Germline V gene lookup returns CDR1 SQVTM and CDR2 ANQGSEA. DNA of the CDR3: TGCAGCGTTGCTGGGGGGACGAGTGATCCCACCCCAGAAGCTTTCTTT. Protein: CSVAGGTSDPTPEAFF.

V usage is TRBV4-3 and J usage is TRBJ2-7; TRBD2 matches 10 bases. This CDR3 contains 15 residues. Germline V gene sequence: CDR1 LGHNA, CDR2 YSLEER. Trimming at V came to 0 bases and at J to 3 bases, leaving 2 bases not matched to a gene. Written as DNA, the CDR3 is TGCGCCAGCAGCCAAGATAGCGGGGGGTTCTACGAGCAGTACTTC. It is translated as CASSQDSGGFYEQYF.

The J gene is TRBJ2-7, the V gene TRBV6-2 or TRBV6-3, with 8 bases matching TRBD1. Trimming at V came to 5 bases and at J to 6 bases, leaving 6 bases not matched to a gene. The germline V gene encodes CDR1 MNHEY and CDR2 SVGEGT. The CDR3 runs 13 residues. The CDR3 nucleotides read TGTGCCAGCAGTCGCCAGGGGGCTGTCGAGCAGTACTTC. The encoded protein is CASSRQGAVEQYF.

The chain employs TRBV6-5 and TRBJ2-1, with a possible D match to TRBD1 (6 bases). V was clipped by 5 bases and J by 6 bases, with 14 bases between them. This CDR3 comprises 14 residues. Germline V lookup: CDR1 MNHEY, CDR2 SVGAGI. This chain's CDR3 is CASSPYRDPNEQFF. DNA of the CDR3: TGTGCCAGCAGTCCCTACAGGGACCCCAATGAGCAGTTCTTC.

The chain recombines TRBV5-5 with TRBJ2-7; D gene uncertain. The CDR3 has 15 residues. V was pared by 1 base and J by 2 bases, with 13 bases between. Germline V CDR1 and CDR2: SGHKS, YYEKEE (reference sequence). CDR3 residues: CASSLWIDLTYEQYF. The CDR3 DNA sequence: TGTGCCAGCAGCTTGTGGATAGACCTAACCTACGAGCAGTACTTC.

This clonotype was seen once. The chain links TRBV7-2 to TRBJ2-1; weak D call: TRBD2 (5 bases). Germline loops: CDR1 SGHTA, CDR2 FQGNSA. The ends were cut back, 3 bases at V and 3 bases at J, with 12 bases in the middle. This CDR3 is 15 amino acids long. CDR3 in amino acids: CASSFGLSGYNEQFF. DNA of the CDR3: TGTGCCAGCAGCTTCGGACTCAGCGGCTACAATGAGCAGTTCTTC.

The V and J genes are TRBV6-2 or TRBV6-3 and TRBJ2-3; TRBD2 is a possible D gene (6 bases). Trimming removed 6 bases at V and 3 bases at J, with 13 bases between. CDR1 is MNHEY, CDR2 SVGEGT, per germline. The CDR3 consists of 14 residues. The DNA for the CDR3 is TGTGCCAGCAGCCACGGGAGTTGGACAGATACGCAGTATTTT. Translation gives CASSHGSWTDTQYF.

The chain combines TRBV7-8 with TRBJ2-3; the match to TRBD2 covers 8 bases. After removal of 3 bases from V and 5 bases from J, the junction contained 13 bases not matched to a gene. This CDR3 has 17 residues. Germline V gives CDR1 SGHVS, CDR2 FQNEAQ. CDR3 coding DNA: TGTGCCAGCAGCTTCTACCCTGAAATACTAGCGGAAGATACGCAGTATTTT. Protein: CASSFYPEILAEDTQYF.

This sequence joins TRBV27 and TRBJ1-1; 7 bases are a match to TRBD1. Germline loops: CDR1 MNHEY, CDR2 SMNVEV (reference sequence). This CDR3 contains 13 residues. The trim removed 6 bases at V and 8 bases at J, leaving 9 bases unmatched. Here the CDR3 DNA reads TGTGCCAGCAGGGGACAGACGGTCTTGGAAGCTTTCTTT. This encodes CASRGQTVLEAFF.

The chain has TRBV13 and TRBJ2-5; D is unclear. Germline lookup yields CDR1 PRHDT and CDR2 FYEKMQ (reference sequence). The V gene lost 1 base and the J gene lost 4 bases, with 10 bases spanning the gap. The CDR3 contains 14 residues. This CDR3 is CASSLETARETQYF. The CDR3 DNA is TGTGCCAGCAGCTTAGAAACGGCTCGAGAGACCCAGTACTTC.

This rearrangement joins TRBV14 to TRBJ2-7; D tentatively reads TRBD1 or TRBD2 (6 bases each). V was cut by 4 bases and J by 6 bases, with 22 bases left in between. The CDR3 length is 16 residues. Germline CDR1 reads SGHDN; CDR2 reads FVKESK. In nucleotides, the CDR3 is TGTGCCAGCAGCCCCGTTCGCCCGGGGGCCTCCCTCGAGCAGTACTTC. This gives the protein CASSPVRPGASLEQYF.

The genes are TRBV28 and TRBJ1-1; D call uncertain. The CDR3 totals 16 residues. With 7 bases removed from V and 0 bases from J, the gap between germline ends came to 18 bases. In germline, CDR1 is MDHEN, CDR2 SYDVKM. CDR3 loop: CASNPFTPKLNTEAFF. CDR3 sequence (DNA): TGTGCCAGCAACCCGTTTACCCCGAAACTGAACACTGAAGCTTTCTTT.

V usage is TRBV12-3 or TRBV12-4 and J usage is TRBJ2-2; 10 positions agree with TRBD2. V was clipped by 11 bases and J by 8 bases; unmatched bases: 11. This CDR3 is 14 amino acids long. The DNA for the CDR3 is TGTGCCGGCACCATAGCGGGAGGAAGGGGGGAGCTGTTTTTT. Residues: CAGTIAGGRGELFF.

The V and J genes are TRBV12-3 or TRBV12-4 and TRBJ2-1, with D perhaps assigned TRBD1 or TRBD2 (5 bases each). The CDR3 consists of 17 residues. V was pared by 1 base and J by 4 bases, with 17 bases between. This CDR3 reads CASSLVSGQAKYNEQFF. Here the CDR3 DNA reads TGTGCCAGCAGTTTAGTTTCGGGGCAAGCAAAGTACAATGAGCAGTTCTTC.

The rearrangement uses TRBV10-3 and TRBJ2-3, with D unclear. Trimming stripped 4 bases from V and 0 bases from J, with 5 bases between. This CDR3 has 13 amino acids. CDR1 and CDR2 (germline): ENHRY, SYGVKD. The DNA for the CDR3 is TGTGCCATCAGTGTGAAGAGCACAGATACGCAGTATTTT. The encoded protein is CAISVKSTDTQYF.

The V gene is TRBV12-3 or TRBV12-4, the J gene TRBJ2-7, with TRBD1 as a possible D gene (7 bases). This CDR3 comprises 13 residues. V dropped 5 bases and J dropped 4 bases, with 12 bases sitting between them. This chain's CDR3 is CASSQGGPYEQYF. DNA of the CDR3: TGTGCCAGCAGTCAGGGGGGCCCGTACGAGCAGTACTTC.

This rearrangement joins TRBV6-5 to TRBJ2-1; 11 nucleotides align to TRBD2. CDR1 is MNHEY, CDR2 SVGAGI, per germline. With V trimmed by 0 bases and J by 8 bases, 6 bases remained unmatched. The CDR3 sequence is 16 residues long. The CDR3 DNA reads TGTGCCAGCAGTTACTCGACTAGCGGGATGCGCGATGAGCAGTTCTTC. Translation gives CASSYSTSGMRDEQFF.

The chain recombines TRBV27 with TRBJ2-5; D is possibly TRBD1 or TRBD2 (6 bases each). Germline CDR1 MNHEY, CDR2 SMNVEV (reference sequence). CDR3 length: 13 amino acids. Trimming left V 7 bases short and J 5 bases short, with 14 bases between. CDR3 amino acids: CASKSGGFETQYF. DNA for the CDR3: TGTGCCAGCAAGTCCGGGGGCTTCGAGACCCAGTACTTC.

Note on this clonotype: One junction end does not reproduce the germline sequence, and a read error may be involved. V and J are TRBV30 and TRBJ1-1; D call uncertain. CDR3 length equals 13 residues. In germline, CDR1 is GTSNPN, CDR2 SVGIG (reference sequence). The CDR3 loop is CAWSLGQWVEALF. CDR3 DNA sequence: TGTGCCTGGAGTCTCGGCCAGTGGGTTGAAGCTTTATTT.

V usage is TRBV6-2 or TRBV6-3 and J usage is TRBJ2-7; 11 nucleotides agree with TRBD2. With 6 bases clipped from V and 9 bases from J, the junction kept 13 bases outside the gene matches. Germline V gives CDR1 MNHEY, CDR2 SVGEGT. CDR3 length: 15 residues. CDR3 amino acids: CASSPGLAGPSVQYF. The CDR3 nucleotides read TGTGCCAGCAGCCCCGGACTAGCGGGCCCTAGCGTGCAGTACTTC.

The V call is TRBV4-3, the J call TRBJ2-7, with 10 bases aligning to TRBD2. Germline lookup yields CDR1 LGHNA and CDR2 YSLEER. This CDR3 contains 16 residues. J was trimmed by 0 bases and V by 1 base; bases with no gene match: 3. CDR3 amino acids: CASSQGSGRASYEQYF. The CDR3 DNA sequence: TGCGCCAGCAGCCAAGGGAGCGGGAGGGCCTCCTACGAGCAGTACTTC.

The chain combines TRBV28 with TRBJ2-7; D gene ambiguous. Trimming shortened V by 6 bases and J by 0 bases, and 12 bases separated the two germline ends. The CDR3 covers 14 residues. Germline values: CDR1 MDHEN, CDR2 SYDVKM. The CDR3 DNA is TGTGCCAGCAGAGCGACGGGCAGCTCCTACGAGCAGTACTTC. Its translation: CASRATGSSYEQYF.

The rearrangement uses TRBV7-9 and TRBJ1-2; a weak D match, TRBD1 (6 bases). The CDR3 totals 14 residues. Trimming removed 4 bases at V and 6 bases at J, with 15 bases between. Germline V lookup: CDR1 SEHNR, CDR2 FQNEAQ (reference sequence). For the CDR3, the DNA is TGTGCCAGCAGCTACGACAGGTACTGGGATGGCTACACCTTC. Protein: CASSYDRYWDGYTF.

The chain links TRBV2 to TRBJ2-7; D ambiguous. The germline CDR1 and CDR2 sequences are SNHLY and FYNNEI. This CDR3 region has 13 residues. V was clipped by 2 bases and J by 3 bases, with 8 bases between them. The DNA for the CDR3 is TGTGCCAGCAGTGAACTACTTCTCTACGAGCAGTACTTC. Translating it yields CASSELLLYEQYF.

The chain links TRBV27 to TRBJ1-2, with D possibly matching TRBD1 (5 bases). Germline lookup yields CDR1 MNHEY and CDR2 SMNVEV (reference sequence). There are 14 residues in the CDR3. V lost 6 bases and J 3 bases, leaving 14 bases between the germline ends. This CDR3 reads CASSRGPPDYGYTF. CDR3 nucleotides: TGTGCCAGCAGCCGGGGACCGCCCGACTATGGCTACACCTTC.

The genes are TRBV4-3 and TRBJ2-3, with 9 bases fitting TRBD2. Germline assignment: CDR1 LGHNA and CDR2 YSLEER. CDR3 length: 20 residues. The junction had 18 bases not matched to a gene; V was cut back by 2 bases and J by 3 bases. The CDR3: CASSQSLPLTSGIGTDTQYF. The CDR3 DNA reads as TGCGCCAGCAGCCAATCCCTCCCCCTGACTAGCGGCATTGGGACAGATACGCAGTATTTT.

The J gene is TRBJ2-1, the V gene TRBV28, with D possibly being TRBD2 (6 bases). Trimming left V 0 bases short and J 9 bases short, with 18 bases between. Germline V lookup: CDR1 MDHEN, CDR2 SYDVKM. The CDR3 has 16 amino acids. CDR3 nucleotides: TGTGCCAGCAGTTTATGGGAGGGAGCAGTCTCGGGTGAGCAGTTCTTC. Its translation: CASSLWEGAVSGEQFF.

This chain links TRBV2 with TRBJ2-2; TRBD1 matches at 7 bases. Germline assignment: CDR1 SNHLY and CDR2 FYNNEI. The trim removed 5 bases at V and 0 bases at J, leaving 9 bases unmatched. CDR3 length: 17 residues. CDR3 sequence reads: CASSTPRDRPNTGELFF. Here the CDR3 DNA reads TGTGCCAGCAGTACCCCCCGGGACAGACCGAACACCGGGGAGCTGTTTTTT.

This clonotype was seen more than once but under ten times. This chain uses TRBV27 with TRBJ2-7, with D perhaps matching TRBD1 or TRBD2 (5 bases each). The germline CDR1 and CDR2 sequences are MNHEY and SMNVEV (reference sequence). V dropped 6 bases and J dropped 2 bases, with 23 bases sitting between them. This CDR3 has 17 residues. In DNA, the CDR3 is TGTGCCAGCAGACCTAGGGAAGCCGGGACGACTCCCTACGAGCAGTACTTC. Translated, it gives CASRPREAGTTPYEQYF.